These T cell receptor beta chains were read from a single sample in a study of blood T cell repertoires in COVID-19. Sequencing was performed with immunoSEQ multiplex PCR; in TCRdb, only in-frame clones are kept and a portion is missing. The sample carries some 150,000 clones, about four fifths recorded once. The sample was PBMCs or T cells enriched from blood (not recorded which). The source of these receptors is a woman between 45 and 60 years old in a cohort exposed to, infected with or recovered from COVID-19 (not recorded which). Each CDR3 is given with its conserved first and last residue. The order of the fields is V gene, J gene, clone size, D gene, CDR3 DNA, CDR3 protein. D genes are given only for firm matches. Rows give clone size only sometimes, using once, few, many, or a class for an expanded clone.

>TRBV7-9|TRBJ1-4|.|.
TGTGCCAGCAGCTTAAAGGCTTCAGGTGAAAAACTGTTTTTT
CASSLKASGEKLFF
>TRBV4-3|TRBJ1-3|.|.
TGCGCCAGCAGCCAAGGGACACAAGGAAACACCATATATTTT
CASSQGTQGNTIYF
>TRBV28|TRBJ1-2|.|TRBD1
TGTGCCAGCAGTTTATTTAGGGACAGCAGTAGCTATGGCTACACCTTC
CASSLFRDSSSYGYTF
>TRBV6-5|TRBJ1-2|.|TRBD1
TGTGCCAGCAGCAGGGGGTCGGTAGGCTATGGCTACACCTTC
CASSRGSVGYGYTF
>TRBV24-1|TRBJ2-7|few|TRBD2
TGTGCCACCGGCAACCGGGGGTCGGCGGGAGACGAGCAGTACTTC
CATGNRGSAGDEQYF
>TRBV19|TRBJ2-1|.|TRBD2
TGTGCCAGTAGTATAGACCTGGCCAGCGGGAGACAGTTCTTC
CASSIDLASGRQFF
>TRBV28|TRBJ2-5|.|.
TGTGCCAGCAGTTTGGACTTTCAAGAGACCCAGTACTTC
CASSLDFQETQYF
>TRBV13|TRBJ2-7|.|TRBD1
TGTGCCAGCAGCCAAACCGGGACAGGGGCCGAAGAGCAGTACTTC
CASSQTGTGAEEQYF
>TRBV5-4|TRBJ2-5|few|TRBD1
TGTGCCAGCAGCTTTGACAGGGGGCTGATCGAGACCCAGTACTTC
CASSFDRGLIETQYF
>TRBV28|TRBJ2-5|.|TRBD2
TGTGCCAGCAGGGCTAGCGGGGGAACTCAAGAGACCCAGTACTTC
CASRASGGTQETQYF
>TRBV2|TRBJ1-5|.|.
TGTGCCAGCTTAGGAGGGCGAAATCAGCCCCAGCATTTT
CASLGGRNQPQHF
>TRBV20-1|TRBJ1-2|.|TRBD1
TGCAGTGCTAGTCGGACAGGTGACTATGGCTACACCTTC
CSASRTGDYGYTF
>TRBV13|TRBJ2-7|.|TRBD2
TGTGCCAGCAGCTTAGCCCCGGGGCCTAGCGGGAGTGCCCACGAGCAGTACTTC
CASSLAPGPSGSAHEQYF
>TRBV6-5|TRBJ2-1|.|.
TGTGCCAGCAGTTACTCGCGGGAGCAGTTCTTC
CASSYSREQFF
>TRBV7-2|TRBJ2-3|once|.
TGTGCCAGCAGCTTAGGCGGGACAGACTATTGGGGCACAGATACGCAGTATTTT
CASSLGGTDYWGTDTQYF
>TRBV2|TRBJ2-5|.|TRBD2
TGTGCCAGCAGTGAAGCGCTAGCGGGACGGGAGACCCAGTACTTC
CASSEALAGRETQYF
>TRBV19|TRBJ2-1|.|TRBD1
TGTGCCAGTCATCTGGGACAGGGATACAATGAGCAGTTCTTC
CASHLGQGYNEQFF
>TRBV19|TRBJ2-7|.|TRBD1
TGTGCCAGTAGTCATCCGGGACAGGACTACGAGCAGTACTTC
CASSHPGQDYEQYF
>TRBV7-3|TRBJ2-2|.|.
TGTGCCAGCAGCACAAGGACAGTCTCGCGGACCGGGGAGCTGTTTTTT
CASSTRTVSRTGELFF
>TRBV9|TRBJ2-3|.|TRBD2
TGTGCCAGCAGCGTAGCCGGGGGGGCCACAGATACGCAGTATTTT
CASSVAGGATDTQYF
>TRBV11-3|TRBJ2-3|.|.
TGTGCCAGCAGCGACCGACAGGGAGGTTTCACAGATACGCAGTATTTT
CASSDRQGGFTDTQYF
>TRBV5-1|TRBJ2-2|.|.
TGCGCCAGCAGCCTCTCCGACGGTGCGAGGACCGGGGAGCTGTTTTTT
CASSLSDGARTGELFF
>TRBV19|TRBJ2-7|.|TRBD2
TGTGCCAGTAGTACTAGCGGGGGGTTCTACGAGCAGTACTTC
CASSTSGGFYEQYF
>TRBV13|TRBJ1-2|.|.
TGTGCCAGCAGCTTAATGAGAAACTATGGCTACACCTTC
CASSLMRNYGYTF
>TRBV19|TRBJ1-2|once|TRBD1
TGTGCCAGTAGTCCCCCGGGACAGGGGCAAGGCTACACCTTC
CASSPPGQGQGYTF
>TRBV6-5|TRBJ1-6|once|TRBD1
TGTGCCAGCTGCCAGGGGGACTATAATTCACCCCTCCACTTT
CASCQGDYNSPLHF
>TRBV7-8|TRBJ2-5|.|TRBD2
TGTGCCAGCAGCTTGTCCCGCGGGGGTTATCAAGAGACCCAGTACTTC
CASSLSRGGYQETQYF
>TRBV7-9|TRBJ2-5|.|TRBD2
TGTGCCAGCAACGGGGGGGCAGTTGAGACCCAGTACTTC
CASNGGAVETQYF
>TRBV5-1|TRBJ2-2|.|TRBD2
TGCGCCAGCAGCTTGGAGCGGGGTCGCACCGGGGAGCTGTTTTTT
CASSLERGRTGELFF
>TRBV5-5|TRBJ1-5|.|TRBD1
TGTGCCAGCAGCTTGGAGGGACAGGGGGCTTATAGCAATCAGCCCCAGCATTTT
CASSLEGQGAYSNQPQHF
>TRBV5-1|TRBJ1-1|.|.
TGCGCCAGCAGCAGACGGGGCGCGCGGGGCACTGAAGCTTTCTTT
CASSRRGARGTEAFF
>TRBV2|TRBJ1-1|.|.
TGTGCCAGCAGTGAGGGTCTTCCGAGACAGAACACTGAAGCTTTCTTT
CASSEGLPRQNTEAFF
>TRBV3-1/TRBV3-2|TRBJ1-3|many|.
TGTGCCAGCAGCCAAGATCCTGCAGGGCAGGTTCTGAACACCATATATTTT
CASSQDPAGQVLNTIYF
>TRBV5-4|TRBJ2-7|.|.
TGTGCCAGCAGCCCCGACGCACAGGGAGGGTACGAGCAGTACTTC
CASSPDAQGGYEQYF
>TRBV29-1|TRBJ1-2|once|.
TGCAGCGTTGAAGACCAAACGACCGGGAACTATGGCTACACCTTC
CSVEDQTTGNYGYTF
>TRBV18|TRBJ1-5|.|.
TGTGCCAGCTCACCAGGGACTGCCGGGGAGCCCCAGCATTTT
CASSPGTAGEPQHF
>TRBV6-6|TRBJ1-1|.|.
TGTGCCAGCGGGGGAGGAATTGAAGCTTTCTTT
CASGGGIEAFF